The clone carrying this TCR beta chain has more than one count but fewer than ten. Its antigen is still unknown. CDR1 is ENHRY and CDR2 is SYGVKD in the germline V gene. The V segment lost 8 bases and the J segment 1 base; nucleotides outside the gene matches: 14. This CDR3 has 16 residues. This entry belongs to a study of cytomegalovirus exposure and HLA in healthy donors. General study results and limits: In a later analysis, an Asian-associated ancestry cluster reportedly showed fewer N-insertions than the roughly 700-donor mean.

Researchers ran the PCR with 60 Vbeta and 13 Jbeta primers. Clones were sequenced by immunoSEQ multiplex PCR, and TCRdb holds only the in-frame ones, with some missing. The data contain about 150,000 clones, more than 7.5% of them singletons. Sequenced input: PBMCs. This clonotype was sampled from a man aged 50 to 60 in good health and CMV-seronegative. The chain links TRBV10-3 to TRBJ2-7; 7 bases are shared with TRBD2. The CDR3 nucleotides read TGTGCCATCGGCGACCCCGGTGTGGGGGGGTCCTACGAGCAGTACTTC. Its protein product is CAIGDPGVGGSYEQYF.